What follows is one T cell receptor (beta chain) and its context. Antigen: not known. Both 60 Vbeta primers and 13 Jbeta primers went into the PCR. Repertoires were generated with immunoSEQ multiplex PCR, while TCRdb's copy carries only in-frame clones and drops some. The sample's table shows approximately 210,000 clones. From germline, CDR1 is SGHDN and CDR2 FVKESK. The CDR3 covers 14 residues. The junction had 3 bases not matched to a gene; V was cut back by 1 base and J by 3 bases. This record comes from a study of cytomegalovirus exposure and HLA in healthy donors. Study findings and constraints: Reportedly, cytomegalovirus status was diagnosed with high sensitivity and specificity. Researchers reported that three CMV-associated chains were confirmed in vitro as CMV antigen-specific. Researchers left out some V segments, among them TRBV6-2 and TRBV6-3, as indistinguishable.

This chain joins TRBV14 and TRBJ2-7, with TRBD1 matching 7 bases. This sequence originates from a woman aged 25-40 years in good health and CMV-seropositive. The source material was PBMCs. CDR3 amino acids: CASSQASGGYEQYF. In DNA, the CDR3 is TGTGCCAGCAGCCAAGCCTCAGGGGGCTACGAGCAGTACTTC. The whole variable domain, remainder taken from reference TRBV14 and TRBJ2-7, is EAGVTQFPSHSVIEKGQTVTLRCDPISGHDNLYWYRRVMGKEIKFLLHFVKESKQDESGMPNNRFLAERTGGTYSTLKVQPAELEDSGVYFCASSQASGGYEQYFGPGTRLTVT.